One TCR beta chain is described in this entry. No antigen is known for it. This sample is drawn from a study of monozygotic twins with inflammatory bowel disease. Study-wide points: Twin pairs that were concordant did not differ from discordant pairs in repertoire similarity, possibly from limited power.

Blood samples of about 2.5 ml were drawn from every donor. Each UMI harboured a 6-nucleotide sample barcode and was appended via template switching. Each CDR3 protein gets one entry in TCRdb, which reprocessed the 5' RACE reads and gives no DNA. The repertoire table contains roughly 200,000 distinct CDR3 sequences. Per germline, CDR1 MNHEY and CDR2 SMNVEV (reference sequence). The length of the CDR3 is 13 residues. What was sequenced was blood. The chain has TRBV27 and TRBJ1-1; TCRdb returns TRBD1, unconfirmable since there is no DNA. The clonotype comes from a human donor with ulcerative colitis or Crohn's disease, or a healthy co-twin of an affected twin (not recorded which). The CDR3 sequence is CASSSTENTEAFF.